The clone carrying this T cell receptor (beta chain) was detected once. The V gene end was trimmed by 6 bases and the J gene end by 7 bases; junction bases not matched to a gene: 2. The CDR3 runs to 11 residues. From germline, CDR1 is MNHEY and CDR2 SMNVEV (reference sequence). The entry originates in a study of blood T cell repertoires in COVID-19. Profiled with immunoSEQ multiplex PCR; TCRdb holds only in-frame clones, not every one. This sample carries around 300,000 clones, roughly 86% of them seen once, and the ten largest clones take more than 1.5%. Membership in each cohort depended on participant-reported clinical history. Cohort 3 donors were reported recovered after two negative PCRs, clearance, or symptom resolution.

The rearrangement uses TRBV27 and TRBJ1-1; 7 bases map to TRBD1. Sequencing input: PBMCs or T cells enriched from blood (not recorded which). This sequence originates from a woman aged 60 to 75 who had recovered from COVID-19. The CDR3 sequence is CASRTGIEAFF. CDR3 DNA sequence: TGTGCCAGCAGGACAGGGATTGAAGCTTTCTTT.